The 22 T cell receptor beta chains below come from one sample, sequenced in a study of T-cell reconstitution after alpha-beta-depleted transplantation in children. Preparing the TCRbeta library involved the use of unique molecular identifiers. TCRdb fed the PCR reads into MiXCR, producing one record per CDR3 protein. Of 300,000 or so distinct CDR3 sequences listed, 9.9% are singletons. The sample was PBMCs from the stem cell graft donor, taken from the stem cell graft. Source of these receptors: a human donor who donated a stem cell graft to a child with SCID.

In DNA, the CDR3 is TGCAGTGCTAGAGAAGTCGAGTCAGCTAATTCACCCCTCCACTTT. It yields the protein CSAREVESANSPLHF. The chain employs TRBV20-1 and TRBJ1-6; D gene ambiguous. Trimming pared 0 bases from V and 6 bases from J, leaving 12 bases between. The CDR3 is made up of 15 amino acids. CDR1 is DFQATT and CDR2 is SNEGSKA in the germline V gene (reference sequence).

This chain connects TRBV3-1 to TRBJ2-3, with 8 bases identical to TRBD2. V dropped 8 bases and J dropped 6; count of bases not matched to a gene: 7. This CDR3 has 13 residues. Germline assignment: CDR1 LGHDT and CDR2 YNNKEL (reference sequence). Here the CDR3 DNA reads TGTGCCAGCGGCGGGGGGATTGTTGATACGCAGTATTTT. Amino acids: CASGGGIVDTQYF.

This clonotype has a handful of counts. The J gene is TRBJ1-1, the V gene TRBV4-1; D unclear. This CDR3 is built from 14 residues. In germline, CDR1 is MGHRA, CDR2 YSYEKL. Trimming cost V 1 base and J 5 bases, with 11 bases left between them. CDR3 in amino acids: CASSQVGVRTEAFF. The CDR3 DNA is TGCGCCAGCAGCCAAGTTGGGGTCAGGACTGAAGCTTTCTTT.

The CDR3 region is CASSQTGSGELFF. The CDR3 region has the DNA TGCGCCAGCAGCCAAACAGGGTCCGGGGAGCTGTTTTTT. The chain recombines TRBV5-1 with TRBJ2-2, with D tentatively TRBD1 (6 bases). CDR3 length: 13 residues. V lost 4 bases, J lost 6 bases, and 10 bases lay in between. The germline CDR1 and CDR2 sequences are SGHRS and YFSETQ.

This CDR3 reads CASGLVKAGLGDEQFF. For the CDR3, the DNA is TGTGCTAGTGGTTTGGTAAAAGCGGGGCTCGGGGATGAGCAGTTCTTC. The rearrangement uses TRBV12-5 and TRBJ2-1, with 7 bases identical to TRBD2. Germline V gene lookup returns CDR1 LGHNT and CDR2 FRNRAP. CDR3 length: 16 residues. With V trimmed by 0 bases and J by 8 bases, 10 bases remained unmatched.

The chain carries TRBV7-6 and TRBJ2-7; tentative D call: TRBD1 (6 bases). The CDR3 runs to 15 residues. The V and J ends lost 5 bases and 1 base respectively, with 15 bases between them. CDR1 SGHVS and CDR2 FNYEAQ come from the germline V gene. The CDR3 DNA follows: TGTGCCAGCAGCCCGAACAGGGCTCGTTCCTACGAGCAGTACTTC. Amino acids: CASSPNRARSYEQYF.

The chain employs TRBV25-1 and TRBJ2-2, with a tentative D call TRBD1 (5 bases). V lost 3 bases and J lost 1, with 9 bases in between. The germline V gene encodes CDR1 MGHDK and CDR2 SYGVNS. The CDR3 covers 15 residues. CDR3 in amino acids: CASSDQDKNTGELFF. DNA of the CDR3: TGTGCCAGCAGTGACCAGGACAAGAACACCGGGGAGCTGTTTTTT.

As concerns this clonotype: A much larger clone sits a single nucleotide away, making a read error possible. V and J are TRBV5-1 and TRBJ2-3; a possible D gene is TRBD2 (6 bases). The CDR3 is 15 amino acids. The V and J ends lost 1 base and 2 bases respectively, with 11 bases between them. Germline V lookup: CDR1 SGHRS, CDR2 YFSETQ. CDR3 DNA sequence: TGCGCCAGCAGCTTGACTAGCCTATACACAGATACGCAGTATTTT. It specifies CASSLTSLYTDTQYF.

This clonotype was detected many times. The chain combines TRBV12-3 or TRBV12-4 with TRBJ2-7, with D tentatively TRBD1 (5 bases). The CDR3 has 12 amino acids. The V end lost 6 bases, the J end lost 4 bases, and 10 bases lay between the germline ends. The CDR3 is CASSRQLYEQYF. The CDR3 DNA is TGTGCCAGCAGCCGACAGTTGTACGAGCAGTACTTC.

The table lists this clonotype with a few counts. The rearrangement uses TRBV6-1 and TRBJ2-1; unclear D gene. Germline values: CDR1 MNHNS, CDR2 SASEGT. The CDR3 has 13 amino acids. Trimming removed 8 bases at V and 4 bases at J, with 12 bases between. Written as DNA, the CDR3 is TGTGCCAGCGAAAAAGACGGGTACAATGAGCAGTTCTTC. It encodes CASEKDGYNEQFF.

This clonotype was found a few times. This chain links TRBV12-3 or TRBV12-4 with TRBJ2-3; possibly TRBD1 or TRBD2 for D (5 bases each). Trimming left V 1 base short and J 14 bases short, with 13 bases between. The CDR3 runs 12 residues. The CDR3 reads CASSLVGVPAYF. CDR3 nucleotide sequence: TGTGCCAGCAGTTTAGTGGGGGTTCCGGCGTATTTT.

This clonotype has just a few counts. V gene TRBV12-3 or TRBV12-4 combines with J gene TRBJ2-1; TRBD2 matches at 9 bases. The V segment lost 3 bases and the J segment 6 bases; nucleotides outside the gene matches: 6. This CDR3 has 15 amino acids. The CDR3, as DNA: TGTGCCAGCAGTTTTTGGCGGGGGGGCACCAATGAGCAGTTCTTC. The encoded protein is CASSFWRGGTNEQFF.

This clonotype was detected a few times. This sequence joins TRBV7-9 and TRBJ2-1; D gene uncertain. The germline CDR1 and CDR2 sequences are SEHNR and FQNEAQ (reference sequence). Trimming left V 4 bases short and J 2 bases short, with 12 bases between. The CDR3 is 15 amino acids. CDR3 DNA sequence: TGTGCCAGCAGCTCGACGAATCAAGCCTACAATGAGCAGTTCTTC. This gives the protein CASSSTNQAYNEQFF.

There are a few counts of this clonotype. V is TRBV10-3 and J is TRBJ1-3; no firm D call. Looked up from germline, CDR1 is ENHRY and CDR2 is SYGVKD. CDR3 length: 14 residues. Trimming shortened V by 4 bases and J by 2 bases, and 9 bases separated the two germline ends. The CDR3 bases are TGTGCCATCAGTGGCGGCGGTCCTGGAAACACCATATATTTT. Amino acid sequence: CAISGGGPGNTIYF.

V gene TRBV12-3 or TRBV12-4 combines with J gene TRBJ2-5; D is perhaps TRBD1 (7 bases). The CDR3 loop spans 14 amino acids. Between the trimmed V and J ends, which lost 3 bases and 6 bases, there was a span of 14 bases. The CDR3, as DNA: TGTGCCAGCAGTTTTAGGCAGGGGGGAAAGACCCAGTACTTC. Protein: CASSFRQGGKTQYF.

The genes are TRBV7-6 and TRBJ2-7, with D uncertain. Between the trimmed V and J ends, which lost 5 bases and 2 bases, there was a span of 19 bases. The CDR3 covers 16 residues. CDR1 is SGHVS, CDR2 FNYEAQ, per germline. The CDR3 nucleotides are TGTGCCAGCAGCCCGTTAATTGTCGGCGAGACCTACGAGCAGTACTTC. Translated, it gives CASSPLIVGETYEQYF.

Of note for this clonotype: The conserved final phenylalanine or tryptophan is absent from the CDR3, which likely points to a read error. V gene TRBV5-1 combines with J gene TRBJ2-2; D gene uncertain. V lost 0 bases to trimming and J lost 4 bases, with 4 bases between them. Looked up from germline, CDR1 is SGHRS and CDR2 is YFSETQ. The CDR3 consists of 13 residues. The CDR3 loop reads CASSLVITGELFL. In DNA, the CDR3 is TGCGCCAGCAGCTTGGTGATCACCGGGGAGCTGTTTTTA.

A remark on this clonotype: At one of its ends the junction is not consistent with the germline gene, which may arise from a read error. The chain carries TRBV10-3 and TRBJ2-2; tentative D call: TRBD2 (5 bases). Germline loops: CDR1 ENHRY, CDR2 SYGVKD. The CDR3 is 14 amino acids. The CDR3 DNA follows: TGTGCCATCAGTGGGGCGGGTGACACCGGGGAGCTGCTTTTT. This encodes CAISGAGDTGELLF.

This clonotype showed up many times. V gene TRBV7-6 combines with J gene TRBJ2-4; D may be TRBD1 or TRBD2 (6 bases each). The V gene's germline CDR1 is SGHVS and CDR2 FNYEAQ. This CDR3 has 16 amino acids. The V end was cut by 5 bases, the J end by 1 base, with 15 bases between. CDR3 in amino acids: CASSREGGWAKNIQYF. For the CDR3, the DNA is TGTGCCAGCAGCCGAGAGGGGGGCTGGGCCAAAAACATTCAGTACTTC.

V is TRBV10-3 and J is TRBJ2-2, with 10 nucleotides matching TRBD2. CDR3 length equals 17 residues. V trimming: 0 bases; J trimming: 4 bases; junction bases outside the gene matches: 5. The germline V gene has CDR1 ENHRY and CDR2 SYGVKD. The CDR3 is CAISESPSGGVTGELFF. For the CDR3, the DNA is TGTGCCATCAGTGAGTCCCCTAGCGGGGGTGTCACCGGGGAGCTGTTTTTT.

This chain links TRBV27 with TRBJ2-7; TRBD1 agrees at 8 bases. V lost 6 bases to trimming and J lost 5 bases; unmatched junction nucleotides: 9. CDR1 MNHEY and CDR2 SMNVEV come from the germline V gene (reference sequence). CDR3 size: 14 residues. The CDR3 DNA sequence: TGTGCCAGCAGGAGACAGGGGCGTTTCCACGAGCAGTACTTC. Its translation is CASRRQGRFHEQYF.

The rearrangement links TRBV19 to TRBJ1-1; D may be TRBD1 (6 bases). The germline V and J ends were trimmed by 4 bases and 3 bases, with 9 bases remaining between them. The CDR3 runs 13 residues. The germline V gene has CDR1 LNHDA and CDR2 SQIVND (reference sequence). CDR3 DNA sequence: TGTGCCAGTAGTAGACAGGTGTACACTGAAGCTTTCTTT. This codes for CASSRQVYTEAFF.